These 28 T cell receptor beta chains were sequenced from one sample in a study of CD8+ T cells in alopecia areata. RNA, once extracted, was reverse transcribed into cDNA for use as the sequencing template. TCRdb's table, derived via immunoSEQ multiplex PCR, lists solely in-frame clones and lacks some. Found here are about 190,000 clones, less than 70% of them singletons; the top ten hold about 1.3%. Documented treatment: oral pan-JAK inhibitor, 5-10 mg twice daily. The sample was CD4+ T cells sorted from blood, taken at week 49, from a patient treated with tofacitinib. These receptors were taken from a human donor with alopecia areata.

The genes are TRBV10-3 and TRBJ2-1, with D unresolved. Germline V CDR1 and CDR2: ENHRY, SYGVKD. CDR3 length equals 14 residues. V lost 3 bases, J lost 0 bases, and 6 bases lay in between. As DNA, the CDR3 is TGTGCCATCAGTGACGGTTTCTCCTACAATGAGCAGTTCTTC. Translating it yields CAISDGFSYNEQFF.

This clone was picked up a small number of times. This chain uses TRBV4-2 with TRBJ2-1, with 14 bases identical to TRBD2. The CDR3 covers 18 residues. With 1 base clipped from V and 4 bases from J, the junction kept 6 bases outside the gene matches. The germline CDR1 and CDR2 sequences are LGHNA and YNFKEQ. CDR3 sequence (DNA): TGTGCCAGCAGCCAAGGACTGACTAGCGGGGGGGCGTACAATGAGCAGTTCTTC. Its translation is CASSQGLTSGGAYNEQFF.

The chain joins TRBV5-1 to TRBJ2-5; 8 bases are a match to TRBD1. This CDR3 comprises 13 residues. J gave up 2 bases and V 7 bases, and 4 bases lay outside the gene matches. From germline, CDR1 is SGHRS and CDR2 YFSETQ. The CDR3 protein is CASGTGGQETQYF. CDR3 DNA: TGCGCCAGCGGGACAGGTGGACAAGAGACCCAGTACTTC. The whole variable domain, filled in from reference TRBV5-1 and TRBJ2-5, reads KAGVTQTPRYLIKTRGQQVTLSCSPISGHRSVSWYQQTPGQGLQFLFEYFSETQRNKGNFPGRFSGRQFSNSRSEMNVSTLELGDSALYLCASGTGGQETQYFGPGTRLLVL.

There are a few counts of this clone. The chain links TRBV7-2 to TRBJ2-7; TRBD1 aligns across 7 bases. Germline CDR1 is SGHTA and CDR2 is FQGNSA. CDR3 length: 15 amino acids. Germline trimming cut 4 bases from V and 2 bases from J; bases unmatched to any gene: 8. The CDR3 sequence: CASSSPSTGPYEQYF. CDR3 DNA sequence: TGTGCCAGCAGCTCCCCCTCGACAGGGCCCTACGAGCAGTACTTC. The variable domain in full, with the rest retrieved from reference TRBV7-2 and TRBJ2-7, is GAGVSQSPSNKVTEKGKDVELRCDPISGHTALYWYRQSLGQGLEFLIYFQGNSAPDKSGLPSDRFSAERTGGSVSTLTIQRTQQEDSAVYLCASSSPSTGPYEQYFGPGTRLTVT.

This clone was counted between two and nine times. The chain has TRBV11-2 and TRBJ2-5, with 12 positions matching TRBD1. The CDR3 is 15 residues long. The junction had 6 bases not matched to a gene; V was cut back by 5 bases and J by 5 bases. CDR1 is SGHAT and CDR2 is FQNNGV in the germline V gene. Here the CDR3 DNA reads TGTGCCAGCAGCCTCCGGGACAGGGGGCGGGAGACCCAGTACTTC. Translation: CASSLRDRGRETQYF.

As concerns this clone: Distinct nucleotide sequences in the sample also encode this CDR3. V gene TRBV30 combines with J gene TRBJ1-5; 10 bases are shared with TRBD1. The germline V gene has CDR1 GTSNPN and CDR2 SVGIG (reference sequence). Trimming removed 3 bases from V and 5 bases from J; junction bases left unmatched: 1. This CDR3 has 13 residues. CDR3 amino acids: CAWRDRGDQPQHF. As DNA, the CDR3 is TGTGCCTGGAGGGACAGGGGGGATCAGCCCCAGCATTTT.

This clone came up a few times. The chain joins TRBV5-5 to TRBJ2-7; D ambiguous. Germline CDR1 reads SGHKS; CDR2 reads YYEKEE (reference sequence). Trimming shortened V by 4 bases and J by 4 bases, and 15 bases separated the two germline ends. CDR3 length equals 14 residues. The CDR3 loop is CASSAPTPPYEQYF. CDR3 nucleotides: TGTGCCAGCAGCGCACCGACTCCCCCATACGAGCAGTACTTC.

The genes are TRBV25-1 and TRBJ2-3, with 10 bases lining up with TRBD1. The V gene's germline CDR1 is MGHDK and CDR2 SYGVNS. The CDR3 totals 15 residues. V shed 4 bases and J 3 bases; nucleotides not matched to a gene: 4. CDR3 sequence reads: CASSGRDRGTDTQYF. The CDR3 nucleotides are TGTGCCAGCAGTGGCCGGGACAGGGGTACAGATACGCAGTATTTT.

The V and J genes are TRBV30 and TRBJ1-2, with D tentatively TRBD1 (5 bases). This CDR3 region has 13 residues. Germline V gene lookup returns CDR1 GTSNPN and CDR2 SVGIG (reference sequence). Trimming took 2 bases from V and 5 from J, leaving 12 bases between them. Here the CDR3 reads CAWSRGRPYGYTF. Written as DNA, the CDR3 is TGTGCCTGGAGTAGGGGACGGCCTTATGGCTACACCTTC. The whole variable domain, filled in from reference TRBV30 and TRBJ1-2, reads SQTIHQWPATLVQPVGSPLSLECTVEGTSNPNLYWYRQAAGRGLQLLFYSVGIGQISSEVPQNLSASRPQDRQFILSSKKLLLSDSGFYLCAWSRGRPYGYTFGSGTRLTVV.

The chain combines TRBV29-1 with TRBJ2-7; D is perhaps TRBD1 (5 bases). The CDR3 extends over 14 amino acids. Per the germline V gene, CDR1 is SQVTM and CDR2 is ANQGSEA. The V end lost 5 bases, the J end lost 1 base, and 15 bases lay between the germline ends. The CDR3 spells CSVFEGAISYEQYF. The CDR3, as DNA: TGCAGCGTTTTCGAAGGGGCTATATCCTACGAGCAGTACTTC.

The CDR3 DNA reads TGCGCCAGCAGCCAACAGGCCTCTCACGAGCAGTACTTC. Translation gives CASSQQASHEQYF. The chain links TRBV4-3 to TRBJ2-7; D is unclear. V dropped 2 bases and J dropped 5 bases, with 10 bases sitting between them. Germline V gene sequence: CDR1 LGHNA, CDR2 YSLEER. This CDR3 spans 13 amino acids.

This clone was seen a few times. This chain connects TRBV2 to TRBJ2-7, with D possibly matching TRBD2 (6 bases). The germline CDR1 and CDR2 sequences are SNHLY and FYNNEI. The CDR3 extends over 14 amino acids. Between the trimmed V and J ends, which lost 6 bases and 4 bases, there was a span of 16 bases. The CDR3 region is CASSNGGAKYEQYF. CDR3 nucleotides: TGTGCCAGCAGCAATGGAGGGGCCAAGTACGAGCAGTACTTC.

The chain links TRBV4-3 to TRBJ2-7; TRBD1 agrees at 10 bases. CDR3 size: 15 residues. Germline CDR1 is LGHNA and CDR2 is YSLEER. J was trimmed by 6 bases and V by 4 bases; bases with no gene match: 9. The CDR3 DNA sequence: TGCGCCAGCAGCCGGGGGACAGGGGTCCTGTCCGAGCAGTACTTC. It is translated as CASSRGTGVLSEQYF.

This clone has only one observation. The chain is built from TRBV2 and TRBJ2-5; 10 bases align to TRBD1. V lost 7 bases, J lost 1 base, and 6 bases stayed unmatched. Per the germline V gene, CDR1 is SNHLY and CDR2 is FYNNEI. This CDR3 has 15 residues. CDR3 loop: CASIRDRGLQETQYF. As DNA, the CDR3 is TGTGCCAGCATCAGGGACAGGGGACTCCAAGAGACCCAGTACTTC.

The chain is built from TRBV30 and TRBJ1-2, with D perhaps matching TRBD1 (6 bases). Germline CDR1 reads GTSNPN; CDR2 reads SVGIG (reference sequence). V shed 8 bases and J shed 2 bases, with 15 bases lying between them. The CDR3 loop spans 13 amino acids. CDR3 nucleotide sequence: TGTGCCGGACGGGACATCGTAAACTATGGCTACACCTTC. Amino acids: CAGRDIVNYGYTF.

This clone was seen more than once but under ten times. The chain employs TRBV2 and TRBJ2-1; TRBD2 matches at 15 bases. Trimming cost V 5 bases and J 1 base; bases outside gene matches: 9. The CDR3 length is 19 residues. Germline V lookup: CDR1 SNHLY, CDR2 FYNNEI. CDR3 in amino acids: CASSQAGLAGGTSYNEQFF. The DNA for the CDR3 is TGTGCCAGCAGTCAGGCTGGACTAGCGGGGGGGACGTCCTACAATGAGCAGTTCTTC.

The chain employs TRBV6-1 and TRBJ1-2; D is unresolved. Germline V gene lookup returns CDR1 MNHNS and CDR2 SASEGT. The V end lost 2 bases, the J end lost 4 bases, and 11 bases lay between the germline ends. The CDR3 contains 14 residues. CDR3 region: CASSEQAEIYGYTF. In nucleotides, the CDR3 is TGTGCCAGCAGTGAACAGGCGGAGATCTATGGCTACACCTTC.

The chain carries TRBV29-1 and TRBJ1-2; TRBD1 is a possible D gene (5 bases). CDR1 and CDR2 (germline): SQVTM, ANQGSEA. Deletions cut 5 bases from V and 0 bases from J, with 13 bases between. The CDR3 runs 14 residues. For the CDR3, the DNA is TGCAGCGTTAAGACAGCGCAGACTAACTATGGCTACACCTTC. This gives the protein CSVKTAQTNYGYTF.

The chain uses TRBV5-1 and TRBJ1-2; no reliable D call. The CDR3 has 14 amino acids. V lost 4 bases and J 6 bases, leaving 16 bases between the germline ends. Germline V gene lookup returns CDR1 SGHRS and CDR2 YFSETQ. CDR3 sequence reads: CASSPLRRDDGYTF. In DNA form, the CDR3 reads TGCGCCAGCAGCCCCTTAAGGAGGGATGATGGCTACACCTTC.

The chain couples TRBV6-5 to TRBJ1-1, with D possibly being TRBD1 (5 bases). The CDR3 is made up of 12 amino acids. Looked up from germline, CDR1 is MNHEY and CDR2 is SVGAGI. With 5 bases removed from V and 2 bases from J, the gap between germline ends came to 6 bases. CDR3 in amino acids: CASSRGNTEAFF. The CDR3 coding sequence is TGTGCCAGCAGTAGGGGAAACACTGAAGCTTTCTTT.

CDR3 bases: TGTGCCAGTAGTATAGGCACCTCCAACTATGGCTACACCTTC. Its protein is CASSIGTSNYGYTF. The rearrangement uses TRBV19 and TRBJ1-2; D is unresolved. V was cut by 1 base and J by 2 bases, with 8 bases left in between. CDR3 length: 14 amino acids. Germline values: CDR1 LNHDA, CDR2 SQIVND (reference sequence).

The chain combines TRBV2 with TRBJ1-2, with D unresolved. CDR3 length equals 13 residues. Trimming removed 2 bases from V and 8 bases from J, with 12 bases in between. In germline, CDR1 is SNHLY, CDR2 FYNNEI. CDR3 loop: CASSERQTEGYTF. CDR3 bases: TGTGCCAGCAGTGAACGCCAAACGGAGGGCTACACCTTC.

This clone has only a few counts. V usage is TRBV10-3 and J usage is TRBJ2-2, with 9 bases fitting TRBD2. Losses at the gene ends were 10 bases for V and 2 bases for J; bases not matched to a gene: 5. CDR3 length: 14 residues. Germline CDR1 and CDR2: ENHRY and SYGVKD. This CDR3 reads CATATSGNTGELFF. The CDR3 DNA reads TGTGCCACTGCGACTAGCGGAAACACCGGGGAGCTGTTTTTT.

The chain's CDR3 is CASSQGRGIEQFF. CDR3 in DNA: TGCGCCAGCAGCCAAGGGCGAGGCATTGAGCAGTTCTTC. The chain carries TRBV4-3 and TRBJ2-1; D not certain. Per the germline V gene, CDR1 is LGHNA and CDR2 is YSLEER. The CDR3 runs to 13 residues. V lost 1 base to trimming and J lost 9 bases, with 10 bases between them.

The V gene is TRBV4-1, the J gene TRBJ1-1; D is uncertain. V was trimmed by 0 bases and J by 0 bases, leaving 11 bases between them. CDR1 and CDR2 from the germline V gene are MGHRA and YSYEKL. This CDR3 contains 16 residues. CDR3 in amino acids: CASSQDTNRLNTEAFF. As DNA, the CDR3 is TGCGCCAGCAGCCAAGATACGAACAGACTGAACACTGAAGCTTTCTTT.

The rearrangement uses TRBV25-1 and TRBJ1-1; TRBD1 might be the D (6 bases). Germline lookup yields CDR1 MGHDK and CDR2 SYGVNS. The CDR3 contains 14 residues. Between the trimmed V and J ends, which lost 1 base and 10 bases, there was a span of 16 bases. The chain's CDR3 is CASSELDRSEGAFF. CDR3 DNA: TGTGCCAGCAGTGAATTGGACAGATCGGAGGGAGCTTTCTTT.

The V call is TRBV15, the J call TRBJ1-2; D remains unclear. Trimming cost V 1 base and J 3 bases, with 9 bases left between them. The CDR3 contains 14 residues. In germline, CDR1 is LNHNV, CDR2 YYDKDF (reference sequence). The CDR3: CATSRADGDYGYTF. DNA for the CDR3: TGTGCCACCAGCAGAGCAGACGGAGACTATGGCTACACCTTC.

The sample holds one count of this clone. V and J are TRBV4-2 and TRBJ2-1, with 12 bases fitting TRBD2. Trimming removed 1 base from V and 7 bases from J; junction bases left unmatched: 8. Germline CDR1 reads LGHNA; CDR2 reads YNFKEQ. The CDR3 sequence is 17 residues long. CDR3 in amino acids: CASSQGGTSGHGNEQFF. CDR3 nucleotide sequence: TGTGCCAGCAGCCAAGGCGGGACTAGCGGGCACGGGAATGAGCAGTTCTTC.